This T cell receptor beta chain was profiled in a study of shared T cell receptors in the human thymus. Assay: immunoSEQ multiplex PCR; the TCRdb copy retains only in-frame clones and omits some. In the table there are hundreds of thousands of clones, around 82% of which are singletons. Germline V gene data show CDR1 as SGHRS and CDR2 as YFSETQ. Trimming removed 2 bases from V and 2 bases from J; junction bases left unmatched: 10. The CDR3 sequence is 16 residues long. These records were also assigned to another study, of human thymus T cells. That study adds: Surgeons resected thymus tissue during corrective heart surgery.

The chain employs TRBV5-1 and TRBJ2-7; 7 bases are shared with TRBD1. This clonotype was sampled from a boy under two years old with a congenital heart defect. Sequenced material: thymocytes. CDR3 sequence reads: CASSFRPDRAPYEQYF. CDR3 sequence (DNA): TGCGCCAGCAGCTTTCGGCCCGACAGGGCGCCCTACGAGCAGTACTTC.